This TCR beta chain was recorded in a study of cytomegalovirus exposure and HLA in healthy donors listed by TCRdb under 2017. In the study overall: An earlier analysis of roughly 500 of the donors reported 276 Gb of sequence data and around 120 million unique TCR beta sequences from around 200 million T cells. An earlier analysis of 587 of the donors used high-throughput TCR beta sequencing to judge whether each TCR beta V gene segment behaved as functional or pseudogenic. Class I and class II HLA loci were covered by the typing at four-digit resolution. The study combined high-throughput TCR immunosequencing, statistical association of individual TCRs with disease status, and machine learning to predict cytomegalovirus infection status. A later analysis re-examined previously published TCR beta repertoires from more than 550 donors and added high-resolution HLA genotyping to investigate patterns of TCR occurrence. Genome-wide SNP genotypes for about 60% of the roughly 700 donors were used in a later genetic analysis, which treated that subset as a discovery cohort. The study aimed to test whether cataloging public T cell receptors could reveal signatures of past pathogen exposure. All discovery cohort repertoires had been generated using a single sequencing platform. Donor age, sex, ethnicity and CMV serostatus were collected together with the repertoire data. The study used immunosequencing to profile the T cell repertoires of 666 subjects and linked those repertoires to cytomegalovirus serostatus. Roughly 5 DR-DQ haplotypes were handled as single units for association and clustering because linkage in the cohort was strong. An early release covering some 640 HLA-typed donors comprised roughly 300 gigabases of sequencing data and around 86 million unique TCR sequences. The later analysis used no new phenotypic data to find candidate immune exposures, relying instead on TCR beta sequences and their occurrence across donors. The genetic ancestry cluster associated with self-reported Caucasian donors included roughly 84% of the roughly 380 genotyped donors. Besides the first cohort of 500 to 700 subjects, a separate validation cohort made up of some 110 different subjects was used. Among some 400 genotyped donors of the cohort, an average of about 240,000 unique TCR beta nucleotide sequences was sequenced per donor, of which roughly 17% were non-productive. Typing coverage differed by locus: A, B, C, DRB1 and DQB1 were typed in about 620-640 donors, DQA1 in 500 to 550, DPA1 in approximately 610, and DPB1 in approximately 450. General conclusions and limits of the study: The classifier was reported to diagnose cytomegalovirus status with high specificity and sensitivity in both the original and validation cohorts. Three of the identified cytomegalovirus-associated TCR beta chains were confirmed in vitro to be specific for cytomegalovirus antigens. Because HLA typing was missing for some donors at each locus, association tests included only the typed subset. A further reported finding was that TCR beta sequences accurately predicted the HLA-A and HLA-B alleles for most subjects in the first cohort. The authors suggested that the approach could potentially be generalized to other disease states and immunological phenotypes. Only TCR beta chains were sequenced in this cohort, and the absence of alpha or paired-chain data limited detectable features. In a later analysis, TCR association rates were found to vary across HLA loci, with the most associated TCRs seen for DRB1 alleles and the fewest for HLA-C alleles. CMV serostatus was the only immune exposure information available for the cohort. Assigning TCR associations to individual alleles was difficult when HLA alleles, especially DR and DQ, strongly co-occurred. Most TCR sequences were observed very rarely across donors, whereas some public TCRs were present in many individuals. V-gene and J-gene trimming of TCR beta chains was associated with a missense DCLRE1C variant in a later genetic analysis, and the association was replicated in an independent cohort. Presence/absence analyses assumed roughly uniform sequencing depth across donors, an assumption that may not hold. A later analysis found that most CMV-associated TCR beta chains appeared HLA-restricted, with HLA associations seemingly driven largely by CMV exposure. A total of roughly 160 TCR beta chains were listed by the study as associated with cytomegalovirus. An earlier analysis of roughly 570 of the donors showed that most TCR beta V segments appeared in productive rearrangements either about 87% or about 30% of the time, which broadly matched IMGT annotations. The 87-base-pair reads could not distinguish some IMGT-functional V segments, including TRBV6-2 and TRBV6-3, so those segments were excluded. A later genetic analysis reported fewer N-insertions in productive TCRs among donors in an Asian-associated ancestry cluster than the roughly 620-donor mean. Because counts were too low, 15 to 20 rarely observed V segments, including chromosome 9 orphons, were excluded from the earlier analysis of some 540 of the donors. The sequencing pipeline was judged likely to have produced a cluster of highly shared sequence variants as a technical artifact. Specific HLA alleles were associated with 16,951 TCR beta sequences at a false discovery rate of 0.05 in a later analysis. Correlated functional status among segregating V segments might reflect linkage disequilibrium, but an unknown experimental factor could not be ruled out. In a later analysis, HLA-associated TCR beta chains showed more clonal expansion and lower generation probabilities than non-associated chains that were equally common. A later analysis reported that several top co-occurrence clusters appeared linked to parvovirus B19, influenza, CMV and Epstein-Barr virus.

Turning to this clone: Its antigen is not yet known. Per-base qualities were not stored, and no clone one base away is much larger.

Library method: the immunoSEQ multiplex PCR assay. The multiplex PCR relied on a mix of 60 forward primers for TCR Vbeta segments and 13 reverse primers for TCR Jbeta segments. Amplification of the CDR3 region of rearranged TCR beta genes was performed with a multiplex PCR assay on genomic DNA. Amplified TCR beta libraries were sequenced as 87-base-pair reads on the Illumina HiSeq System. Regarding the original processing steps: In a later analysis, 80 million or so unique TCR beta chains were counted across the 500 to 700 repertoires, and roughly 11 million of these chains were shared by at least two donors. To remove PCR and sequencing errors, raw reads were error-corrected and collapsed into unique sequences using a nearest-neighbor algorithm that merged closely related sequences. To assign V, D and J gene segments, CDR3 sequences were aligned to IMGT reference sequences. Each retained sequence needed at least a six-nucleotide match to both a V gene segment and a J gene segment. Rearrangements were called productive when the CDR3 lacked stop codons and stayed in frame with V and J; all others were non-productive. CDR3 was defined by IMGT convention, running from the second conserved V-encoded cysteine to the conserved J-encoded phenylalanine. The earlier analysis of roughly 590 of the donors excluded sequences that lacked an unambiguous match to a single V gene segment. An earlier analysis of almost 600 of the donors classified V segments as functional when productive rearrangements were above 56.7% and as segregating when the standard deviation between donors was above 5%. To diagnose cytomegalovirus status from the catalog of TCR beta chain sequences, a statistical classification framework was built. A later analysis assigned V and J genes by comparing TCR nucleotide sequences with IMGT/GENE-DB human TR gene sequences. A later analysis assigned CDR3 sequences and most-parsimonious VDJ recombination scenarios with the TCRdist pipeline. In a later analysis, every TCR beta chain was defined by the combination of its CDR3 amino acid sequence and its V-gene family, and reads without a unique V-gene family were dropped. As a way to deal with suspected cross-contamination and a sequencing artifact, a later analysis dropped hundreds of nucleotide sequences that were highly shared and had low generation probability. A later analysis calculated a clonal expansion index for each public chain from normalized within-repertoire ranks of inferred template counts. In a later analysis, generation probabilities were computed with a VDJ recombination model fitted to out-of-frame rearrangements, and the resulting probabilities were checked against IGoR. Hypergeometric tests were used in a later analysis to score TCR-TCR, TCR-HLA and TCR-CMV co-occurrence, with a repertoire-size bias correction applied to the TCR pairs. A later analysis estimated false discovery rates by permuting HLA or CMV assignments 20 times. In a later analysis, co-occurring TCRs were grouped using DBSCAN, with TCRdist sequence similarity added in when clustering inside HLA-allele-positive subsets. Repertoires with fewer than 30,000 or more than 120,000 public chains, plus five repertoires with anomalous nucleotide sharing, were excluded from co-occurrence clustering. The source is immuneACCESS, and TCRdb retained only in-frame sequences with V and J called. Part of the clones is not carried over; for the studies checked, unresolved V genes explain less than half of this, and the remainder is unexplained. V and J calls and clone size are those listed in that table; D and trimming were worked out from the DNA. Here the sample has some 180,000 clones; approximately 81% occur a single time. About 2.5% of the sample is in the top ten clones.

The cohort was made up of 500 to 850 healthy bone marrow donors. All cohort members were sampled while nominally healthy, although unrecorded immune exposures were likely present. The donor was CMV seropositive and was included in the group of 290 or so seropositive cohort members. A peripheral blood sample was provided by each donor, and peripheral blood mononuclear cells were used for TCR beta sequencing. The Qiagen DNeasy Blood Extraction Kit was used to extract genomic DNA from the blood cell samples. The junction shows trimming of 3 bases on V and 7 bases on J, and the gene matches do not reach 10 bases of it. From the germline V gene, CDR1 is SGHVS and CDR2 is FQNEAQ. Its CDR3 holds 16 amino acids, cysteine through phenylalanine. Here the CDR3 DNA is all that survives: 48 bases in frame from base 1.

The V gene is TRBV7-8 and the J gene is TRBJ2-1; TRBD2 aligns with 9 central bases. This receptor was taken from a man younger than 40 in good health and CMV-seropositive. Sequenced sample: PBMCs. The sequenced DNA: TGTGCCAGCAGCTTCGGACTAGCGAGAGATCAAAATGAGCAGTTCTTC. Translation gives CASSFGLARDQNEQFF.